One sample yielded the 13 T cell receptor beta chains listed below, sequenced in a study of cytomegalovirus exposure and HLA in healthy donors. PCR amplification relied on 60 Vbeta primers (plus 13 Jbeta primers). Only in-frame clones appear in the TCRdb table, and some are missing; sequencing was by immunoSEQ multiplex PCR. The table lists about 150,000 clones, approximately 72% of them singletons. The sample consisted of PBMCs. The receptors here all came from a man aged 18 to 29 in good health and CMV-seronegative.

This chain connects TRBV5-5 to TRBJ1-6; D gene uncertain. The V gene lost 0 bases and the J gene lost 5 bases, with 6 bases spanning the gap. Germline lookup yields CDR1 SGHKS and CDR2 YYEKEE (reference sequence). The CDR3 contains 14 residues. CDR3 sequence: CASSLVQNNSPLHF. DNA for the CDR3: TGTGCCAGCAGCTTGGTACAGAATAATTCACCCCTCCACTTT.

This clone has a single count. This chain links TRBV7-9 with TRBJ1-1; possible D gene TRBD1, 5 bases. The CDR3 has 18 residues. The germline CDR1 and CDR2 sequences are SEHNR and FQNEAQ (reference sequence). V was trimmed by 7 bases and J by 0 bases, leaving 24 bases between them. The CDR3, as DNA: TGTGCCAGCACCAATACCCCAGGGAAGTCCAACATGAACACTGAAGCTTTCTTT. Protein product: CASTNTPGKSNMNTEAFF.

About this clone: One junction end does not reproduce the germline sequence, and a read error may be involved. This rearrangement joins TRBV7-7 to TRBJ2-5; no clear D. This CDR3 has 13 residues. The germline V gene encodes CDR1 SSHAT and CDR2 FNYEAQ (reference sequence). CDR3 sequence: CASSLSPPETQYF. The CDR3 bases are TGTGCTAGCAGCTTAAGCCCTCCCGAGACCCAGTACTTC.

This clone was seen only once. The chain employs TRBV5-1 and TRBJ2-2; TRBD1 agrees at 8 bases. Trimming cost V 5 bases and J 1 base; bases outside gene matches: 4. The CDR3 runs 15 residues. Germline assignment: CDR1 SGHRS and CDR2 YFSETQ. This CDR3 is CASSQTGVNTGELFF. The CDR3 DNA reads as TGCGCCAGCAGTCAGACAGGGGTGAACACCGGGGAGCTGTTTTTT.

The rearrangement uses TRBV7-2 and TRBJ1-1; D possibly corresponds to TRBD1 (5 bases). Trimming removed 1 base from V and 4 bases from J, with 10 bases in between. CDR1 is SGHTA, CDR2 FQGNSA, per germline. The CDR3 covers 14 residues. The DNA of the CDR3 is TGTGCCAGCAGCTTAGAAAGGGGCGGCACTGAAGCTTTCTTT. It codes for CASSLERGGTEAFF.

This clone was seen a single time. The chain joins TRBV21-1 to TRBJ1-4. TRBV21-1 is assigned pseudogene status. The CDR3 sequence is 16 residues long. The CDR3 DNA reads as TGTGCCAGCAGCAAAGCGCGGGGGGCAACTAATGAAAAACTGTTTTTT. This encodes CASSKARGATNEKLFF.

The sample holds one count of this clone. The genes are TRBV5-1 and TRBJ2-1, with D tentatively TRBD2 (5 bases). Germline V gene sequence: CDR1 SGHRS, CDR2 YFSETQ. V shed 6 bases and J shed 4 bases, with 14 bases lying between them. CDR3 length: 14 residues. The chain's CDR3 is CASTSRGSYNEQFF. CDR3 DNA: TGCGCCAGCACCTCACGAGGGAGTTACAATGAGCAGTTCTTC.

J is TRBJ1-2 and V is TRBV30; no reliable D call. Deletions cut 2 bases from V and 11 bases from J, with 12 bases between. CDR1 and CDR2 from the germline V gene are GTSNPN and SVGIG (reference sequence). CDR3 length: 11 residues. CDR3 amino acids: CAWSPLASYTF. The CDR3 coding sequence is TGTGCCTGGAGTCCCCTAGCCTCGTACACCTTC.

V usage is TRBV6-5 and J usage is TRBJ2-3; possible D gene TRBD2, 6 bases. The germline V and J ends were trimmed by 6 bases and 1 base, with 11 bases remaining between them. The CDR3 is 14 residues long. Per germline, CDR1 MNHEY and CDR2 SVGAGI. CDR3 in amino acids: CASSSSGGTDTQYF. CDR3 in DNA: TGTGCCAGCAGCTCGTCGGGGGGCACAGATACGCAGTATTTT.

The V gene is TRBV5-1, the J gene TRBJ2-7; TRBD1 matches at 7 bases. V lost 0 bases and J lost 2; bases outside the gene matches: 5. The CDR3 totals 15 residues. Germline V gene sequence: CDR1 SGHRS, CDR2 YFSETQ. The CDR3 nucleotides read TGCGCCAGCAGCTTGGAAGGGGGCCTTACCTACGAGCAGTACGTC. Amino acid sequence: CASSLEGGLTYEQYV.

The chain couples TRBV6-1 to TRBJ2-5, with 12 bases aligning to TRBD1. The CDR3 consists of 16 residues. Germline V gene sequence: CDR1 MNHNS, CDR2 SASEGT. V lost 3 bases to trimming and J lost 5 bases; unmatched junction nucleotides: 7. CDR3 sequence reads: CASSEDRDRGRETQYF. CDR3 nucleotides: TGTGCCAGCAGTGAGGACCGGGACAGGGGGCGGGAGACCCAGTACTTC.

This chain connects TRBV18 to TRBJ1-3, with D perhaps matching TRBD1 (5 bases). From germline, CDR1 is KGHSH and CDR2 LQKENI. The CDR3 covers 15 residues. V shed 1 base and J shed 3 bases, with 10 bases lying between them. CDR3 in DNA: TGTGCCAGCTCACCACAGGGGATGGTTGGAAACACCATATATTTT. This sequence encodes CASSPQGMVGNTIYF.

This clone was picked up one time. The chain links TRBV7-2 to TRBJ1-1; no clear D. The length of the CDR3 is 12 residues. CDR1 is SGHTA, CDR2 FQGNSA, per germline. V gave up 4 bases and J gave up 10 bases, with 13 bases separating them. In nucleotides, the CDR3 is TGTGCCAGCAGCTCCGACGGGTCCAGAGCTTTCTTT. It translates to CASSSDGSRAFF. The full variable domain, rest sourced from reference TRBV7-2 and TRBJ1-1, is GAGVSQSPSNKVTEKGKDVELRCDPISGHTALYWYRQSLGQGLEFLIYFQGNSAPDKSGLPSDRFSAERTGGSVSTLTIQRTQQEDSAVYLCASSSDGSRAFFGQGTRLTVV.